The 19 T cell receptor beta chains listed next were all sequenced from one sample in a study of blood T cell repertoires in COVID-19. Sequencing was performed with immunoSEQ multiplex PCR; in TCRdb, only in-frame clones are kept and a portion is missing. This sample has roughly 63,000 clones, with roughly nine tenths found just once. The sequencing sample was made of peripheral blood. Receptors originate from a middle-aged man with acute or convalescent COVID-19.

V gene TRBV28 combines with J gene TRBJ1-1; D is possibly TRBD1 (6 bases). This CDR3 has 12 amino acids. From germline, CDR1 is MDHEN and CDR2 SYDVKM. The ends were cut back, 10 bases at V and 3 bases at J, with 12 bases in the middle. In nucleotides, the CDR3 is TGTGCCACTATACAGGGCTACACTGAAGCTTTCTTT. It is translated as CATIQGYTEAFF.

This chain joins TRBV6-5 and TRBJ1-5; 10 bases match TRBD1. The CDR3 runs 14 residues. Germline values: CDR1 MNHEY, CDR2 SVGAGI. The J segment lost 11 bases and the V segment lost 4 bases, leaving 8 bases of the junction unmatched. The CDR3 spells CASSFGQGEEAQHF. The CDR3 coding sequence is TGTGCCAGCAGTTTTGGACAGGGGGAGGAGGCCCAGCATTTT.

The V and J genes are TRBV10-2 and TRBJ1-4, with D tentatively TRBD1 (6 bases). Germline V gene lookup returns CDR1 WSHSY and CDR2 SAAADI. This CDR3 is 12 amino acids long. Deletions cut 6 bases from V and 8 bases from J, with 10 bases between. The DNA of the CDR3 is TGCGCCAGCAGGGCAGGGGTCGAAAAACTGTTTTTT. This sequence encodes CASRAGVEKLFF.

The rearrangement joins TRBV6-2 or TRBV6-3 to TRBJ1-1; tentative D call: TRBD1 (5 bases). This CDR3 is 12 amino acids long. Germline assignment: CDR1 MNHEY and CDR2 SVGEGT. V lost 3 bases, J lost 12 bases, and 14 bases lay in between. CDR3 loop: CASSYPGGSTFF. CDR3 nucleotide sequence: TGTGCCAGCAGTTATCCGGGGGGTTCAACTTTCTTT.

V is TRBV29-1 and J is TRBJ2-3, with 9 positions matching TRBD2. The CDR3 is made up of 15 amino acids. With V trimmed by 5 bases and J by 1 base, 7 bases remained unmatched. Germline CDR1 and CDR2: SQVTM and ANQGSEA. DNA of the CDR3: TGCAGCGTTAAAATGTTAGCGGGAGGCACAGATACGCAGTATTTT. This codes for CSVKMLAGGTDTQYF.

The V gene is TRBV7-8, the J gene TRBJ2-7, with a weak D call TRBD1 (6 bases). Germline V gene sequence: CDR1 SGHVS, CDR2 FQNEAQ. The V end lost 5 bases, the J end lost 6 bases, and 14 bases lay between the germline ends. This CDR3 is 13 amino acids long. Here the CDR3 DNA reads TGTGCCAGCAGCCCGGTGGGGGCGGGCGAGCAGTACGTC. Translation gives CASSPVGAGEQYV.

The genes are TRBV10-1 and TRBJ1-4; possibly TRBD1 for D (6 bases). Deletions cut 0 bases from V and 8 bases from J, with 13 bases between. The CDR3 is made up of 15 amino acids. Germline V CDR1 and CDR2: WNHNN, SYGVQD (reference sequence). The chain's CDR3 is CASSESLDRSEKLFF. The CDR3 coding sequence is TGCGCCAGCAGTGAGTCGTTAGACAGGTCGGAAAAACTGTTTTTT.

CDR3 nucleotides: TGTGCCAGCAGCTTTAAACTGGGAGGAAAGGCGTATAGGCAGTACTTC. Protein: CASSFKLGGKAYRQYF. The rearrangement links TRBV5-6 to TRBJ2-7; possibly TRBD2 for D (6 bases). Germline V gene sequence: CDR1 SGHDT, CDR2 YYEEEE. The CDR3 spans 16 residues. Trimming removed 2 bases at V and 9 bases at J, with 24 bases between. The full variable domain, its missing parts supplied by reference TRBV5-6 and TRBJ2-7, is DAGVTQSPTHLIKTRGQQVTLRCSPKSGHDTVSWYQQALGQGPQFIFQYYEEEERQRGNFPDRFSGHQFPNYSSELNVNALLLGDSALYLCASSFKLGGKAYRQYFGPGTRLTVT.

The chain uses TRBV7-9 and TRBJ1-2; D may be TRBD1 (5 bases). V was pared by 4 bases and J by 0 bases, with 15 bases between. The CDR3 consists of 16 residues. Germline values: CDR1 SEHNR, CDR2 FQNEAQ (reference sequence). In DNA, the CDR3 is TGTGCCAGCAGCTCCCTCCCGGGGGGAGCTAACTATGGCTACACCTTC. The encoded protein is CASSSLPGGANYGYTF. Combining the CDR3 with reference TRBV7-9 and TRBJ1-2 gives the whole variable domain DTGVSQNPRHKITKRGQNVTFRCDPISEHNRLYWYRQTLGQGPEFLTYFQNEAQLEKSRLLSDRFSAERPKGSFSTLEIQRTEQGDSAMYLCASSSLPGGANYGYTFGSGTRLTVV.

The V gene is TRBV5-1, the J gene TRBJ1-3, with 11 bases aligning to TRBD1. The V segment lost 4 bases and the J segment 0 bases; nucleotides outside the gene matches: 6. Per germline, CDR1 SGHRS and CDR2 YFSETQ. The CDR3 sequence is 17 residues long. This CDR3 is CASSEGTGGRSGNTIYF. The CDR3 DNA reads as TGCGCCAGCAGCGAAGGGACAGGGGGTCGCTCTGGAAACACCATATATTTT.

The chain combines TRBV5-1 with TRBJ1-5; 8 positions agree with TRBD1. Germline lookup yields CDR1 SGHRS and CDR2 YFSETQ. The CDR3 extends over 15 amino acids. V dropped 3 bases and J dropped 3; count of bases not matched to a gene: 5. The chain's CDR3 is CASSWGTGDNQPQHF. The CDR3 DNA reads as TGCGCCAGCAGCTGGGGGACAGGTGACAATCAGCCCCAGCATTTT.

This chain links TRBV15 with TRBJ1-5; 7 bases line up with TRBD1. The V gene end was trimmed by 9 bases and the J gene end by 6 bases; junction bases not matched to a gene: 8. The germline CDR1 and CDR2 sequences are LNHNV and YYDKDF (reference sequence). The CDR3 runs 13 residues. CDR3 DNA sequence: TGTGCCACTGAAGACAGGGCAGGTCAGCCCCAGCATTTT. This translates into CATEDRAGQPQHF.

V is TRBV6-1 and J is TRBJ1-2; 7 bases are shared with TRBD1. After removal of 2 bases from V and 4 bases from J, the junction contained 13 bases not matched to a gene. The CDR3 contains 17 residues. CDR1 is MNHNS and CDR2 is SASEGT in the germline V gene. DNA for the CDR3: TGTGCCAGCAGTGAACAAGCAGGATTGACAGGGCTCTATGGCTACACCTTC. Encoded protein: CASSEQAGLTGLYGYTF.

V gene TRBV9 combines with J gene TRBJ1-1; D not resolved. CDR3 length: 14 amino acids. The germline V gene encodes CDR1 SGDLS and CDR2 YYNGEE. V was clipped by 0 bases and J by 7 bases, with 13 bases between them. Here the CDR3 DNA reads TGTGCCAGCAGCGTAGTCCGGGAAGCGGTTGAAGCTTTCTTT. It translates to CASSVVREAVEAFF.

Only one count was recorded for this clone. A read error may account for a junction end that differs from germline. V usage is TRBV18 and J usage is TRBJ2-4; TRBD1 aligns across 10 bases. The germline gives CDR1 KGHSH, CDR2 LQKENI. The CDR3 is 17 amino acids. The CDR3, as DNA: TGTGCCAGCTCACCATGGAGACAGGGGGCTGCCAGAAACATTCAGTACTTC. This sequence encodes CASSPWRQGAARNIQYF.

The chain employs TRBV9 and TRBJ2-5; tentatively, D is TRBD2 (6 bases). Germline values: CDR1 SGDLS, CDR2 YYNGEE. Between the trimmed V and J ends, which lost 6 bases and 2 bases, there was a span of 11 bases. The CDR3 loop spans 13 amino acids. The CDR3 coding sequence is TGTGCCAGCAACAAGGACTATCAAGAGACCCAGTACTTC. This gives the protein CASNKDYQETQYF.

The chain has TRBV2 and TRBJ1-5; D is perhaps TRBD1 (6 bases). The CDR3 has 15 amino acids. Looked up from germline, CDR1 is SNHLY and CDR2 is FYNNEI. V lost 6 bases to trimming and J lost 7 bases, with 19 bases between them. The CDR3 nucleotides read TGTGCCAGCAGAGAGAACGGGCTAGGGGGACAGCCCCAGCATTTT. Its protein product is CASRENGLGGQPQHF. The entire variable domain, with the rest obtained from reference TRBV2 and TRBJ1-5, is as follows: EPEVTQTPSHQVTQMGQEVILRCVPISNHLYFYWYRQILGQKVEFLVSFYNNEISEKSEIFDDQFSVERPDGSNFTLKIRSTKLEDSAMYFCASRENGLGGQPQHFGDGTRLSIL.

CDR3 amino acids: CASSQTRGAPRSEAFF. CDR3 DNA sequence: TGTGCCAGCAGCCAAACCCGGGGGGCGCCTCGTTCTGAAGCTTTCTTT. The chain links TRBV7-2 to TRBJ1-1, with D tentatively TRBD1 (6 bases). The V end lost 5 bases, the J end lost 6 bases, and 22 bases lay between the germline ends. The CDR3 contains 16 residues. CDR1 SGHTA and CDR2 FQGNSA come from the germline V gene. The complete variable domain, with remaining parts taken from reference TRBV7-2 and TRBJ1-1, reads GAGVSQSPSNKVTEKGKDVELRCDPISGHTALYWYRQSLGQGLEFLIYFQGNSAPDKSGLPSDRFSAERTGGSVSTLTIQRTQQEDSAVYLCASSQTRGAPRSEAFFGQGTRLTVV.

CDR3 sequence (DNA): TGTGCCAGCAGCCTCACTGGTATGGCTGAAGCTTTCTTT. It codes for CASSLTGMAEAFF. The chain couples TRBV5-4 to TRBJ1-1, with no clear D. The CDR3 consists of 13 residues. Germline V gene sequence: CDR1 SGHNT, CDR2 YYREEE (reference sequence). Trimming removed 4 bases at V and 6 bases at J, with 13 bases between.